This TCR beta chain was retrieved from a study of blood T cell repertoires in COVID-19. Which cohort a participant joined came from the clinical history participants gave. This CDR3 comprises 13 residues. Per the germline V gene, CDR1 is SQVTM and CDR2 is ANQGSEA. The V end lost 7 bases, the J end lost 2 bases, and 14 bases lay between the germline ends. Assay: immunoSEQ multiplex PCR; the TCRdb copy retains only in-frame clones and omits some. Among approximately 330,000 clones listed, about nine tenths were seen once. Sequences were obtained from PBMCs or T cells enriched from blood (not recorded which). V gene TRBV29-1 combines with J gene TRBJ1-1; tentative D call: TRBD1 (6 bases). The receptor comes from a woman between 25 and 40 years old who had recovered from COVID-19. Here the CDR3 reads CSGTGHRNTEAFF. CDR3 DNA: TGCAGCGGCACGGGACACAGAAACACTGAAGCTTTCTTT.